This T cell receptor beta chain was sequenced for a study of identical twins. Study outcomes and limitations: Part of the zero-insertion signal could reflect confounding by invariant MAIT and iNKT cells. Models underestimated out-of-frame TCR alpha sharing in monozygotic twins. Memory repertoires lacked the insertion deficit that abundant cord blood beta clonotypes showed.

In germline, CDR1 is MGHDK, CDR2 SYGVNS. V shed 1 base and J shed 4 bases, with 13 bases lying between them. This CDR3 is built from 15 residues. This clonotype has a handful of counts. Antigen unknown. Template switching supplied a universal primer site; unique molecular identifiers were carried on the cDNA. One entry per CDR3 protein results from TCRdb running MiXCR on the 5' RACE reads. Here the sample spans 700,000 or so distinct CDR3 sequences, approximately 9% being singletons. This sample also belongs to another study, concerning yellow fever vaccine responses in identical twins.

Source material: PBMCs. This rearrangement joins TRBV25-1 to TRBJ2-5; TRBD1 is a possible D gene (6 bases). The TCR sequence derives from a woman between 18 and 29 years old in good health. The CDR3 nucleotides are TGTGCCAGCAGTGAATGGAGGACAGCGATAGAGACCCAGTACTTC. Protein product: CASSEWRTAIETQYF. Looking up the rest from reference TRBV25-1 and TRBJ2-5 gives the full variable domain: EADIYQTPRYLVIGTGKKITLECSQTMGHDKMYWYQQDPGMELHLIHYSYGVNSTEKGDLSSESTVSRIRTEHFPLTLESARPSHTSQYLCASSEWRTAIETQYFGPGTRLLVL.